The 31 T cell receptor beta chains below were found in one sample sequenced in a study of cytomegalovirus exposure and HLA in healthy donors. Primers for the PCR totalled 60 Vbeta and 13 Jbeta. Sequenced by immunoSEQ multiplex PCR; TCRdb stores in-frame clones only, minus some. The sample has more than 35,000 clones. Material: PBMCs. Source of these receptors: a man aged 25 to 45 in good health and CMV-seronegative.

V gene TRBV7-6 combines with J gene TRBJ2-1; 7 nucleotides line up with TRBD2. Germline CDR1 SGHVS, CDR2 FNYEAQ. V lost 5 bases, J lost 7 bases, and 14 bases stayed unmatched. This CDR3 has 16 residues. The CDR3 region has the DNA TGTGCCAGCAGCCTGAGCCCCAGCGGGAAGAGGAATGAGCAGTTCTTC. The encoded protein is CASSLSPSGKRNEQFF.

V usage is TRBV30 and J usage is TRBJ1-2; a weak D match, TRBD1 (5 bases). The germline V gene encodes CDR1 GTSNPN and CDR2 SVGIG (reference sequence). With 6 bases removed from V and 4 bases from J, the gap between germline ends came to 21 bases. The CDR3 is made up of 15 amino acids. CDR3 nucleotides: TGTGCCTGCCCCCCCCGGGGGGGAACAATCTATGGCTACACCTTC. As protein: CACPPRGGTIYGYTF.

The chain combines TRBV5-6 with TRBJ1-2, with 10 nucleotides matching TRBD1. The CDR3 is 15 amino acids. The germline gives CDR1 SGHDT, CDR2 YYEEEE. The junction had 7 bases not matched to a gene; V was cut back by 4 bases and J by 4 bases. This chain's CDR3 is CASSGDRGGIYGYTF. CDR3 nucleotide sequence: TGTGCCAGCAGCGGGGACAGGGGAGGAATCTATGGCTACACCTTC.

The V call is TRBV19, the J call TRBJ2-2; D may be TRBD1 (6 bases). Trimming pared 6 bases from V and 5 bases from J, leaving 19 bases between. CDR3 length: 16 amino acids. The germline V gene has CDR1 LNHDA and CDR2 SQIVND (reference sequence). In DNA, the CDR3 is TGTGCCAGTAGCCCTACAGGACTTCAGGGGACCGGGGAGCTGTTTTTT. Amino acids: CASSPTGLQGTGELFF.

The rearrangement uses TRBV5-8 and TRBJ2-1; D is possibly TRBD1 (6 bases). Trimming pared 5 bases from V and 3 bases from J, leaving 9 bases between. Germline loops: CDR1 SGHTS, CDR2 YDEGEE. This CDR3 contains 13 residues. This CDR3 reads CASRPDSYNEQFF. For the CDR3, the DNA is TGTGCCAGCAGGCCGGACAGCTACAATGAGCAGTTCTTC.

The chain links TRBV7-8 to TRBJ1-2, with a possible D match to TRBD1 (5 bases). Germline V gene data show CDR1 as SGHVS and CDR2 as FQNEAQ. The V end lost 1 base, the J end lost 4 bases, and 10 bases lay between the germline ends. This CDR3 spans 14 amino acids. CDR3 coding DNA: TGTGCCAGCAGCTTAGACCCGCAGGGCTATGGCTACACCTTC. This translates into CASSLDPQGYGYTF.

The chain carries TRBV6-1 and TRBJ2-5, with 9 bases that match TRBD1. The length of the CDR3 is 14 residues. Germline V CDR1 and CDR2: MNHNS, SASEGT. V dropped 6 bases and J dropped 2; count of bases not matched to a gene: 4. The CDR3 bases are TGTGCCAGCAGCCTAGGGACAGGGCAAGAGACCCAGTACTTC. Encoded protein: CASSLGTGQETQYF.

The chain recombines TRBV6-5 with TRBJ1-5, with a possible D match to TRBD1 (6 bases). Deletions cut 6 bases from V and 3 bases from J, with 15 bases between. The CDR3 totals 15 residues. The germline V gene has CDR1 MNHEY and CDR2 SVGAGI. CDR3 protein: CASSPTTGNNQPQHF. Written as DNA, the CDR3 is TGTGCCAGCAGCCCGACAACAGGGAACAATCAGCCCCAGCATTTT.

The rearrangement uses TRBV18 and TRBJ2-7, with TRBD1 as a possible D gene (7 bases). The CDR3 sequence is 15 residues long. Trimming pared 0 bases from V and 1 base from J, leaving 10 bases between. Germline values: CDR1 KGHSH, CDR2 LQKENI. CDR3 coding DNA: TGTGCCAGCTCACCACCGTCAGGGGGGTCCTACGAGCAGTACTTC. Translation gives CASSPPSGGSYEQYF.

The chain joins TRBV6-5 to TRBJ1-2; D is uncertain. The CDR3 length is 13 residues. The germline V gene has CDR1 MNHEY and CDR2 SVGAGI. V shed 0 bases and J shed 7 bases, with 9 bases lying between them. The CDR3, as DNA: TGTGCCAGCAGTTACTCGTCGGGATCTGGCTACACCTTC. It yields the protein CASSYSSGSGYTF.

The chain uses TRBV6-1 and TRBJ1-1; 9 nucleotides agree with TRBD1. The CDR3 sequence is 14 residues long. Germline assignment: CDR1 MNHNS and CDR2 SASEGT. V trimming: 3 bases; J trimming: 3 bases; junction bases outside the gene matches: 2. CDR3: CASSEGQGYTEAFF. In nucleotides, the CDR3 is TGTGCCAGCAGTGAGGGACAGGGCTACACTGAAGCTTTCTTT.

This chain links TRBV5-6 with TRBJ2-7, with a possible D match to TRBD1 (6 bases). Trimming removed 4 bases at V and 3 bases at J, with 20 bases between. Germline assignment: CDR1 SGHDT and CDR2 YYEEEE. The CDR3 runs 16 residues. The CDR3 nucleotides are TGTGCCAGCAGCCCACTCGGAACAGGGCCCAACTACGAGCAGTACTTC. Its translation: CASSPLGTGPNYEQYF.

This rearrangement joins TRBV5-1 to TRBJ1-1, with 8 positions matching TRBD1. CDR1 is SGHRS and CDR2 is YFSETQ in the germline V gene. With 2 bases clipped from V and 8 bases from J, the junction kept 5 bases outside the gene matches. CDR3 length: 13 residues. The CDR3 region is CASSLRQGPEAFF. The CDR3 DNA reads as TGCGCCAGCAGCTTACGACAGGGGCCAGAAGCTTTCTTT.

The rearrangement links TRBV29-1 to TRBJ2-2; perhaps TRBD1 as D (6 bases). The CDR3 loop spans 12 amino acids. V was pared by 4 bases and J by 4 bases, with 7 bases between. Per the germline V gene, CDR1 is SQVTM and CDR2 is ANQGSEA. This CDR3 is CSVGQATGELFF. CDR3 sequence (DNA): TGCAGCGTTGGACAGGCCACCGGGGAGCTGTTTTTT.

The chain employs TRBV19 and TRBJ1-2, with TRBD1 matching over 9 bases. The J segment lost 2 bases and the V segment lost 10 bases, leaving 8 bases of the junction unmatched. The germline gives CDR1 LNHDA, CDR2 SQIVND (reference sequence). The CDR3 is 14 amino acids. CDR3 sequence reads: CAIGTGGPNYGYTF. In DNA, the CDR3 is TGTGCCATTGGAACAGGGGGCCCCAACTATGGCTACACCTTC.

The chain combines TRBV28 with TRBJ2-7; D possibly corresponds to TRBD2 (6 bases). Trimming shortened V by 2 bases and J by 0 bases, and 11 bases separated the two germline ends. The CDR3 extends over 15 amino acids. In germline, CDR1 is MDHEN, CDR2 SYDVKM. CDR3 sequence: CASSLGTHSSYEQYF. In nucleotides, the CDR3 is TGTGCCAGCAGTTTAGGGACTCATAGCTCCTACGAGCAGTACTTC.

This sequence joins TRBV7-2 and TRBJ2-1; 10 bases match TRBD2. In germline, CDR1 is SGHTA, CDR2 FQGNSA. The CDR3 is 15 amino acids. Trimming removed 6 bases from V and 9 bases from J; junction bases left unmatched: 11. CDR3 coding DNA: TGTGCCAGCAGTATATTGTCTAGCGGGAGTATTGAGCAGTTCTTC. Protein: CASSILSSGSIEQFF.

This chain connects TRBV5-1 to TRBJ2-2, with D possibly matching TRBD2 (6 bases). Germline assignment: CDR1 SGHRS and CDR2 YFSETQ. V was pared by 1 base and J by 2 bases, with 12 bases between. The CDR3 totals 16 residues. CDR3 DNA: TGCGCCAGCAGCTTGTCAGTGGGACTTAACACCGGGGAGCTGTTTTTT. This sequence encodes CASSLSVGLNTGELFF.

CDR3 sequence (DNA): TGTGCCAGCAGCTGGACAGGGAACGACGAGCAGTACTTC. It translates to CASSWTGNDEQYF. The V gene is TRBV7-6, the J gene TRBJ2-7; 8 nucleotides line up with TRBD1. CDR1 and CDR2 (germline): SGHVS, FNYEAQ. The CDR3 sequence is 13 residues long. V was clipped by 4 bases and J by 5 bases; unmatched bases: 4.

The CDR3 sequence is CASSLSLAGYNEQFF. The CDR3 DNA reads as TGCGCCAGCAGCTTGTCGCTAGCGGGTTACAATGAGCAGTTCTTC. V gene TRBV5-1 combines with J gene TRBJ2-1, with 8 bases fitting TRBD2. The CDR3 spans 15 residues. J gave up 4 bases and V 1 base, and 4 bases lay outside the gene matches. The germline gives CDR1 SGHRS, CDR2 YFSETQ. Supplemented by reference TRBV5-1 and TRBJ2-1, the full variable domain reads KAGVTQTPRYLIKTRGQQVTLSCSPISGHRSVSWYQQTPGQGLQFLFEYFSETQRNKGNFPGRFSGRQFSNSRSEMNVSTLELGDSALYLCASSLSLAGYNEQFFGPGTRLTVL.

The chain links TRBV6-5 to TRBJ1-4, with D hard to call. Trimming removed 6 bases from V and 10 bases from J, with 12 bases in between. Germline values: CDR1 MNHEY, CDR2 SVGAGI. CDR3 length equals 12 residues. CDR3 sequence reads: CASSTGGRKLFF. The CDR3 DNA sequence: TGTGCCAGCAGCACGGGAGGGCGAAAACTGTTTTTT.

DNA of the CDR3: TGTGCCAGCAGCTGGGGACTAGCGGGAGGAGGAGAGCAGTACTTC. This gives the protein CASSWGLAGGGEQYF. The V gene is TRBV5-4, the J gene TRBJ2-7; 15 bases are shared with TRBD2. CDR3 size: 15 residues. J lost 7 bases, V lost 3 bases, and 5 bases had no gene match. CDR1 SGHNT and CDR2 YYREEE come from the germline V gene (reference sequence).

The rearrangement uses TRBV15 and TRBJ2-3; tentative D call: TRBD2 (5 bases). Germline V gives CDR1 LNHNV, CDR2 YYDKDF (reference sequence). V was clipped by 1 base and J by 0 bases, with 8 bases between them. The CDR3 runs to 15 residues. The CDR3 is CATSRVASSTDTQYF. For the CDR3, the DNA is TGTGCCACCAGCAGAGTAGCGTCTAGCACAGATACGCAGTATTTT.

This rearrangement joins TRBV4-3 to TRBJ1-2, with 7 bases identical to TRBD1. The CDR3 has 17 amino acids. Germline V gives CDR1 LGHNA, CDR2 YSLEER. Losses at the gene ends were 3 bases for V and 4 bases for J; bases not matched to a gene: 14. The CDR3 nucleotides are TGCGCCAGCAGCCAGGAACTCCACGGGACAGAGGTCTATGGCTACACCTTC. Its translation: CASSQELHGTEVYGYTF.

V is TRBV6-1 and J is TRBJ1-2, with TRBD1 as a possible D gene (6 bases). Per the germline V gene, CDR1 is MNHNS and CDR2 is SASEGT. This CDR3 is built from 15 residues. The V end was cut by 5 bases, the J end by 3 bases, with 16 bases between. CDR3 DNA sequence: TGTGCCAGCAGTCGTGACAGGCCGGGATACTATGGCTACACCTTC. Translation: CASSRDRPGYYGYTF.

The V and J genes are TRBV20-1 and TRBJ2-7; the D is unclear. The CDR3 contains 10 residues. V was cut by 3 bases and J by 3 bases, with 3 bases left in between. Germline V gene sequence: CDR1 DFQATT, CDR2 SNEGSKA (reference sequence). DNA of the CDR3: TGCAGTGCTAGCCGCTACGAGCAGTACTTC. It translates to CSASRYEQYF.

The chain uses TRBV9 and TRBJ2-1, with TRBD1 identical over 7 bases. This CDR3 has 12 residues. Germline CDR1 is SGDLS and CDR2 is YYNGEE. The V gene end was trimmed by 9 bases and the J gene end by 2 bases; junction bases not matched to a gene: 2. The CDR3 reads CATGQAYNEQFF. The CDR3 bases are TGTGCCACCGGACAGGCCTACAATGAGCAGTTCTTC.

The chain employs TRBV7-9 and TRBJ2-3; TRBD2 matches 8 bases. Trimming at V came to 4 bases and at J to 2 bases, leaving 8 bases not matched to a gene. CDR3 length: 16 amino acids. Germline V CDR1 and CDR2: SEHNR, FQNEAQ (reference sequence). CDR3 sequence reads: CASSSDAGGYTDTQYF. The DNA of the CDR3 is TGTGCCAGCAGCTCGGATGCGGGAGGTTACACAGATACGCAGTATTTT.

This chain uses TRBV27 with TRBJ2-5, with D tentatively TRBD1 (6 bases). Germline V gene sequence: CDR1 MNHEY, CDR2 SMNVEV (reference sequence). The V end lost 5 bases, the J end lost 3 bases, and 16 bases lay between the germline ends. The CDR3 contains 15 residues. The CDR3 sequence is CASSIYQGSEETQYF. CDR3 DNA sequence: TGTGCCAGCAGTATCTATCAGGGGTCTGAAGAGACCCAGTACTTC.

The genes are TRBV30 and TRBJ1-2; D is unclear. CDR1 and CDR2 (germline): GTSNPN, SVGIG (reference sequence). Trimming stripped 0 bases from V and 7 bases from J, with 12 bases between. CDR3 length: 13 residues. The CDR3 sequence is CAWSVAASAGYTF. In nucleotides, the CDR3 is TGTGCCTGGAGTGTAGCGGCTTCAGCTGGCTACACCTTC.

J is TRBJ1-2 and V is TRBV5-1, with D perhaps matching TRBD1 (5 bases). The CDR3 has 15 amino acids. V lost 4 bases, J lost 0 bases, and 13 bases lay in between. CDR1 and CDR2 (germline): SGHRS, YFSETQ. The CDR3 nucleotides are TGCGCCAGCAGCATAGGGGCTATAGCTAACTATGGCTACACCTTC. Translation gives CASSIGAIANYGYTF.